These 28 T cell receptor beta chains were all obtained from the same sample, sequenced in a study of OX40 agonist ivuxolimab in advanced cancers. Sequencing was performed with immunoSEQ multiplex PCR; in TCRdb, only in-frame clones are kept and a portion is missing. The table has fewer than 80,000 clones, about 79% seen once; the top ten hold 0.9% to 1.4%. Sequenced material: CD4+ or CD8+ T cells sorted from blood, taken in a trial of the OX40 agonist ivuxolimab. These receptors originate from an adult with an advanced solid tumor such as melanoma, head and neck, liver or kidney cancer.

This clone has only a few counts. This chain joins TRBV4-2 and TRBJ2-5, with 7 bases identical to TRBD2. J was trimmed by 2 bases and V by 4 bases; bases with no gene match: 1. Germline V lookup: CDR1 LGHNA, CDR2 YNFKEQ. The CDR3 spans 13 residues. CDR3 in DNA: TGTGCCAGCAGCCTGGGGGGGCAAGAGACCCAGTACTTC. It yields the protein CASSLGGQETQYF.

V gene TRBV7-9 combines with J gene TRBJ2-7, with D possibly matching TRBD1 (6 bases). The V and J ends lost 3 bases and 4 bases respectively, with 13 bases between them. Per germline, CDR1 SEHNR and CDR2 FQNEAQ (reference sequence). CDR3 length: 14 amino acids. CDR3 in DNA: TGTGCCAGCAGCTTTTTACAGGGCGGGTACGAGCAGTACTTC. It encodes CASSFLQGGYEQYF.

The rearrangement links TRBV2 to TRBJ2-5, with D perhaps matching TRBD1 or TRBD2 (6 bases each). The CDR3 is 13 amino acids. V lost 4 bases and J lost 5, with 11 bases in between. Germline values: CDR1 SNHLY, CDR2 FYNNEI. CDR3 protein: CASSVGGWETQYF. Here the CDR3 DNA reads TGTGCCAGCAGTGTAGGGGGGTGGGAGACCCAGTACTTC. Variable domain in full (rest from reference TRBV2 and TRBJ2-5): EPEVTQTPSHQVTQMGQEVILRCVPISNHLYFYWYRQILGQKVEFLVSFYNNEISEKSEIFDDQFSVERPDGSNFTLKIRSTKLEDSAMYFCASSVGGWETQYFGPGTRLLVL.

The chain is built from TRBV27 and TRBJ1-4, with TRBD1 matching over 8 bases. V trimming: 5 bases; J trimming: 3 bases; junction bases outside the gene matches: 5. The CDR3 spans 15 residues. CDR1 and CDR2 (germline): MNHEY, SMNVEV (reference sequence). CDR3 residues: CASSRQGIANEKLFF. The CDR3 DNA is TGTGCCAGCAGTCGACAGGGGATTGCTAATGAAAAACTGTTTTTT.

The chain uses TRBV11-2 and TRBJ2-7; TRBD2 might be the D (5 bases). Germline assignment: CDR1 SGHAT and CDR2 FQNNGV. There are 16 residues in the CDR3. The germline V and J ends were trimmed by 1 base and 2 bases, with 15 bases remaining between them. CDR3 protein: CASSLGSGSLAYEQYF. CDR3 sequence (DNA): TGTGCCAGCAGCTTAGGTTCGGGGTCTCTTGCCTACGAGCAGTACTTC.

V and J are TRBV18 and TRBJ2-7; D remains unclear. CDR3 length: 13 amino acids. Germline V lookup: CDR1 KGHSH, CDR2 LQKENI. V lost 4 bases and J 0 bases, leaving 7 bases between the germline ends. The CDR3 nucleotides read TGTGCCAGCTCACGTGGGGACTCCTACGAGCAGTACTTC. This translates into CASSRGDSYEQYF.

The chain carries TRBV7-2 and TRBJ2-7, with no clear D. CDR1 and CDR2 from the germline V gene are SGHTA and FQGNSA. The CDR3 runs to 11 residues. Trimming removed 1 base from V and 3 bases from J, with 1 base in between. CDR3 coding DNA: TGTGCCAGCAGCTTAGTCTACGAGCAGTACTTC. This gives the protein CASSLVYEQYF.

The chain has TRBV21-1 and TRBJ1-2; the D call of TRBD1 is as the table states it, not checked on the DNA. TRBV21-1 is annotated as a pseudogene. This CDR3 has 13 amino acids. CDR3 coding DNA: TGTGCCAGTGGTTTCGGACAGCTCTATGGCTACACCTTC. The encoded protein is CASGFGQLYGYTF.

The chain is built from TRBV10-3 and TRBJ1-1; D remains ambiguous. Trimming stripped 4 bases from V and 1 base from J, with 4 bases between. The CDR3 is 12 amino acids. Germline CDR1 and CDR2: ENHRY and SYGVKD. The CDR3 DNA is TGTGCCATCAGTGGTGGGAACACTGAAGCTTTCTTT. It translates to CAISGGNTEAFF.

The rearrangement links TRBV6-1 to TRBJ2-1, with 7 bases matching TRBD2. CDR1 is MNHNS, CDR2 SASEGT, per germline. The CDR3 is 15 residues long. V gave up 3 bases and J gave up 5 bases; unmatched junction bases: 7. Here the CDR3 DNA reads TGTGCCAGCAGTGACGGGCTAGCGGCACACAATGAGCAGTTCTTC. Its translation: CASSDGLAAHNEQFF.

The gene calls are TRBV5-4 and TRBJ1-1, with D possibly TRBD1 on 5 matching bases. The V and J ends lost 5 bases and 10 bases respectively, with 18 bases between them. The germline V gene encodes CDR1 SGHNT and CDR2 YYREEE (reference sequence). The CDR3 has 13 residues. As DNA, the CDR3 is TGTGCCAGCAGTTCTAACCAGGGACTTTCAGCTTTCTTT. It encodes CASSSNQGLSAFF.

The rearrangement uses TRBV4-3 and TRBJ2-5; D perhaps matches TRBD2 (5 bases). This CDR3 has 14 amino acids. CDR1 and CDR2 from the germline V gene are LGHNA and YSLEER. V was pared by 6 bases and J by 1 base, with 12 bases between. CDR3 in amino acids: CASSPRGFQETQYF. CDR3 nucleotide sequence: TGCGCCAGCAGTCCTAGAGGGTTCCAAGAGACCCAGTACTTC.

V and J are TRBV20-1 and TRBJ2-5; D is uncertain. Germline CDR1 reads DFQATT; CDR2 reads SNEGSKA (reference sequence). Trimming stripped 5 bases from V and 2 bases from J, with 6 bases between. The CDR3 extends over 11 amino acids. Here the CDR3 DNA reads TGCAGTGCTGTGAGACAAGAGACCCAGTACTTC. Its protein is CSAVRQETQYF.

The V gene is TRBV2, the J gene TRBJ1-5, with D uncertain. Per the germline V gene, CDR1 is SNHLY and CDR2 is FYNNEI. V was shortened by 7 bases and J by 6 bases, with 13 bases between the two germline ends. The CDR3 extends over 13 amino acids. In nucleotides, the CDR3 is TGTGCCAGCACTGGGAAGGCCACTCAGCCCCAGCATTTT. Translated: CASTGKATQPQHF. Combining the CDR3 with reference TRBV2 and TRBJ1-5 gives the whole variable domain EPEVTQTPSHQVTQMGQEVILRCVPISNHLYFYWYRQILGQKVEFLVSFYNNEISEKSEIFDDQFSVERPDGSNFTLKIRSTKLEDSAMYFCASTGKATQPQHFGDGTRLSIL.

This chain joins TRBV18 and TRBJ1-5, with D possibly being TRBD1 (5 bases). Trimming removed 2 bases at V and 0 bases at J, with 11 bases between. This CDR3 is built from 16 residues. Germline V gene sequence: CDR1 KGHSH, CDR2 LQKENI. This CDR3 is CASSPNGGDSNQPQHF. The CDR3, as DNA: TGTGCCAGCTCACCAAATGGAGGGGATAGCAATCAGCCCCAGCATTTT. The variable domain in full, with the rest retrieved from reference TRBV18 and TRBJ1-5, is NAGVMQNPRHLVRRRGQEARLRCSPMKGHSHVYWYRQLPEEGLKFMVYLQKENIIDESGMPKERFSAEFPKEGPSILRIQQVVRGDSAAYFCASSPNGGDSNQPQHFGDGTRLSIL.

The chain links TRBV10-3 to TRBJ2-3; 8 nucleotides agree with TRBD2. The germline CDR1 and CDR2 sequences are ENHRY and SYGVKD. The V and J ends lost 3 bases and 5 bases, in that order; junction bases with no gene match: 13. This CDR3 has 17 amino acids. DNA of the CDR3: TGTGCCATCAGTGACCCCAGCCTAGGCGGGGGGTTAGATACGCAGTATTTT. Translation gives CAISDPSLGGGLDTQYF.

The chain recombines TRBV4-2 with TRBJ2-2, with 15 bases matching TRBD2. From germline, CDR1 is LGHNA and CDR2 YNFKEQ. The CDR3 runs to 19 residues. The V segment lost 3 bases and the J segment 1 base; nucleotides outside the gene matches: 6. CDR3 nucleotide sequence: TGTGCCAGCAGCCAGGCCCCGGGACTAGCGGGGGGGAACACCGGGGAGCTGTTTTTT. It translates to CASSQAPGLAGGNTGELFF.

This clone was found once. CDR3 nucleotides: TGTGCCAGCAGCCGGGGGGGGCCTGGCACCGGGGAGCTGTTTTTT. This sequence encodes CASSRGGPGTGELFF. The rearrangement links TRBV7-2 to TRBJ2-2; 8 bases match TRBD2. Germline CDR1 and CDR2: SGHTA and FQGNSA. The CDR3 has 15 residues. V lost 5 bases to trimming and J lost 4 bases; unmatched junction nucleotides: 6.

For the CDR3, the DNA is TGCGCCAGCAGCTTACTACTTACGGGGGTTGACACCGGGGAGCTGTTTTTT. Protein product: CASSLLLTGVDTGELFF. The V call is TRBV5-1, the J call TRBJ2-2; a weak D match, TRBD2 (6 bases). The CDR3 is 17 amino acids. Looked up from germline, CDR1 is SGHRS and CDR2 is YFSETQ. Trimming stripped 2 bases from V and 3 bases from J, with 17 bases between.

The chain links TRBV9 to TRBJ2-5; TRBD1 is a possible D gene (5 bases). Germline V lookup: CDR1 SGDLS, CDR2 YYNGEE. The CDR3 sequence is 14 residues long. Trimming pared 0 bases from V and 5 bases from J, leaving 11 bases between. The CDR3 protein is CASSVDRRVETQYF. The CDR3, as DNA: TGTGCCAGCAGCGTAGACCGCAGGGTTGAGACCCAGTACTTC.

The chain employs TRBV29-1 and TRBJ2-5; D unclear. The V gene's germline CDR1 is SQVTM and CDR2 ANQGSEA. The CDR3 runs 12 residues. Trimming stripped 5 bases from V and 4 bases from J, with 11 bases between. The CDR3 loop is CSVYPVRETQYF. The DNA for the CDR3 is TGCAGCGTTTATCCCGTGAGAGAGACCCAGTACTTC. The whole variable domain, remainder taken from reference TRBV29-1 and TRBJ2-5, is SAVISQKPSRDICQRGTSLTIQCQVDSQVTMMFWYRQQPGQSLTLIATANQGSEATYESGFVIDKFPISRPNLTFSTLTVSNMSPEDSSIYLCSVYPVRETQYFGPGTRLLVL.

The rearrangement joins TRBV19 to TRBJ1-2; D call uncertain. Germline V gene sequence: CDR1 LNHDA, CDR2 SQIVND (reference sequence). This CDR3 contains 16 residues. Trimming left V 9 bases short and J 6 bases short, with 26 bases between. The CDR3 DNA is TGTGCCAGCCTCGATCGATGGACTGACACTCTCAATGGCTACACCTTC. It translates to CASLDRWTDTLNGYTF.

The rearrangement joins TRBV19 to TRBJ1-2; no clear D. This CDR3 region has 15 residues. Per the germline V gene, CDR1 is LNHDA and CDR2 is SQIVND (reference sequence). Trimming stripped 4 bases from V and 2 bases from J, with 14 bases between. Here the CDR3 DNA reads TGTGCCAGTAGTACCCATTCGCGGGGAAACTATGGCTACACCTTC. This encodes CASSTHSRGNYGYTF.

This chain's CDR3 is CASSPGVGYEQFF. The CDR3 DNA follows: TGTGCCAGCAGCCCCGGGGTCGGCTATGAGCAGTTCTTC. This chain connects TRBV7-2 to TRBJ2-1, with TRBD2 as a possible D gene (5 bases). V was cut by 5 bases and J by 8 bases, with 13 bases left in between. The CDR3 covers 13 residues. CDR1 is SGHTA, CDR2 FQGNSA, per germline.

The chain couples TRBV10-2 to TRBJ2-5; 9 positions match TRBD2. The CDR3 sequence is 14 residues long. Per the germline V gene, CDR1 is WSHSY and CDR2 is SAAADI. V was pared by 4 bases and J by 2 bases, with 2 bases of the junction left unmatched. The CDR3 reads CASSGSGGQETQYF. As DNA, the CDR3 is TGCGCCAGCAGTGGTAGCGGGGGACAAGAGACCCAGTACTTC.

This clone was seen a few times. The rearrangement joins TRBV18 to TRBJ1-5; TRBD1 matches at 10 bases. The trim removed 2 bases at V and 5 bases at J, leaving 9 bases unmatched. The CDR3 covers 17 residues. CDR1 and CDR2 from the germline V gene are KGHSH and LQKENI. CDR3 sequence reads: CASSPTGTGVPDQPQHF. DNA for the CDR3: TGTGCCAGCTCACCAACCGGGACAGGGGTTCCGGATCAGCCCCAGCATTTT.

The J gene is TRBJ1-3, the V gene TRBV7-2; D is ambiguous. The CDR3 is made up of 18 amino acids. The V end was cut by 1 base, the J end by 1 base, with 17 bases between. The germline V gene has CDR1 SGHTA and CDR2 FQGNSA. CDR3 residues: CASSLEGFRRMSGNTIYF. CDR3 DNA: TGTGCCAGCAGCTTAGAGGGCTTCAGGCGAATGTCTGGAAACACCATATATTTT.

This clone was found once. The rearrangement joins TRBV5-1 to TRBJ2-7; 14 bases are shared with TRBD2. This CDR3 region has 15 residues. V shed 4 bases, J shed 1 base, and the junction held 1 base outside the gene matches. Germline loops: CDR1 SGHRS, CDR2 YFSETQ. CDR3 nucleotides: TGCGCCAGCAGCCGGACTAGCGGGGGGTCCTACGAGCAGTACTTC. It encodes CASSRTSGGSYEQYF. Together with reference TRBV5-1 and TRBJ2-7, the CDR3 gives the full variable domain: KAGVTQTPRYLIKTRGQQVTLSCSPISGHRSVSWYQQTPGQGLQFLFEYFSETQRNKGNFPGRFSGRQFSNSRSEMNVSTLELGDSALYLCASSRTSGGSYEQYFGPGTRLTVT.